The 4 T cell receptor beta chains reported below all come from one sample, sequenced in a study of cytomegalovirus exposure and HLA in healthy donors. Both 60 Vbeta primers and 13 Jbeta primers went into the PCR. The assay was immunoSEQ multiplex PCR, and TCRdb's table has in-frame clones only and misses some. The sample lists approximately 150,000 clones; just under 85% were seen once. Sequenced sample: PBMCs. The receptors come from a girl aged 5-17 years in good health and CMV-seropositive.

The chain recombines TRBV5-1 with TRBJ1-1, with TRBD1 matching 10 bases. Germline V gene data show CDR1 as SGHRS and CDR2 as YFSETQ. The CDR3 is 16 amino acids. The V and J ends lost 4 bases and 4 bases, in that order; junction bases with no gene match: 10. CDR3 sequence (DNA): TGCGCCAGCAGCGAGGGACAGGGGAGGATCACCACTGAAGCTTTCTTT. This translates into CASSEGQGRITTEAFF.

The CDR3 coding sequence is TGTGCCAGCAGCTTCTCGGGGGGAACTATGAATCAGCCCCAGCATTTT. Translated, it gives CASSFSGGTMNQPQHF. The chain uses TRBV5-4 and TRBJ1-5, with D perhaps TRBD1 (5 bases). Per the germline V gene, CDR1 is SGHNT and CDR2 is YYREEE (reference sequence). This CDR3 region has 16 residues. Trimming removed 2 bases from V and 4 bases from J, with 16 bases in between.

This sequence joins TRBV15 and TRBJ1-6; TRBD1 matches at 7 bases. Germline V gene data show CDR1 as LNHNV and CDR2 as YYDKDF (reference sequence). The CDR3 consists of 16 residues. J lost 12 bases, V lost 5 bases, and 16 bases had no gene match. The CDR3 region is CATSLEQGRGVRPLHF. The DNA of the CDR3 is TGTGCCACCAGCTTGGAACAGGGGCGAGGGGTGAGACCCCTCCACTTT.

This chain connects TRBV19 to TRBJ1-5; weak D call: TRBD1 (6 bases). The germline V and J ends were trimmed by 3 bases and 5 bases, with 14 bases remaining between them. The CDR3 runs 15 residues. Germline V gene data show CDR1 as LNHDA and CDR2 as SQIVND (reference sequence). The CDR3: CASSIGTPADQPQHF. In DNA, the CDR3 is TGTGCCAGTAGTATCGGGACACCGGCGGATCAGCCCCAGCATTTT.